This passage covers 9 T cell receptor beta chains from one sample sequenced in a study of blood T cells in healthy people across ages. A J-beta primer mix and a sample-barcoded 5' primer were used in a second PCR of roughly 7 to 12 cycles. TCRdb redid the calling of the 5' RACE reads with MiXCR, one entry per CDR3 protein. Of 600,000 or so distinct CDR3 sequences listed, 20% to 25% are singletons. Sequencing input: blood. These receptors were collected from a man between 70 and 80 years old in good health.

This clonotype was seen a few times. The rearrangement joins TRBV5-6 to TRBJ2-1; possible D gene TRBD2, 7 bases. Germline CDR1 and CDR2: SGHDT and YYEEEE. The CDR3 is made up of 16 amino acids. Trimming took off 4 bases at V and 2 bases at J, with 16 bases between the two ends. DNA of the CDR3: TGTGCCAGCAGCCTCCCGGGGGAGGGGGCCTACAATGAGCAGTTCTTC. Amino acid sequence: CASSLPGEGAYNEQFF.

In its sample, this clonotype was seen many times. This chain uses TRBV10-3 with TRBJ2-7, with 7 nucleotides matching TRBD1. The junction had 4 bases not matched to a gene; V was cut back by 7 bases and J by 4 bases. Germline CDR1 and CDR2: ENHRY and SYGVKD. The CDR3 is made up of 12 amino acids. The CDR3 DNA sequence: TGTGCCATCAAAGACAGGGAGTACGAGCAGTACTTC. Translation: CAIKDREYEQYF.

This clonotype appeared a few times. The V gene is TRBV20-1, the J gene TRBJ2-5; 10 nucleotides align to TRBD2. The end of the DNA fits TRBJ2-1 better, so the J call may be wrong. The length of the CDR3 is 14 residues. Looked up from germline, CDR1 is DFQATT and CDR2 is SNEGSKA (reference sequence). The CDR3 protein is CSATLAGVANEQFF. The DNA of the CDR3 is TGCAGTGCCACGCTAGCGGGAGTAGCAAATGAGCAGTTCTTC.

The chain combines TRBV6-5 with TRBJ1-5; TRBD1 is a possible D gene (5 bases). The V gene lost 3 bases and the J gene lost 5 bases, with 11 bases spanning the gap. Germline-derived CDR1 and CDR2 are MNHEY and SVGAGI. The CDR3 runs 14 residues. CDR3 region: CASSYGGKDQPQHF. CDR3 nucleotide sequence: TGTGCCAGCAGTTATGGGGGGAAGGATCAGCCCCAGCATTTT.

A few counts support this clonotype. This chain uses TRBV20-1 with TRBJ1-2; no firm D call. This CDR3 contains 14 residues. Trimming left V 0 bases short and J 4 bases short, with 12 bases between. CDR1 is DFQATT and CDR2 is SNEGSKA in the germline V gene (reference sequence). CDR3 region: CSARDPNLGYGYTF. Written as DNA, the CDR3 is TGCAGTGCTAGAGACCCAAACTTGGGCTATGGCTACACCTTC.

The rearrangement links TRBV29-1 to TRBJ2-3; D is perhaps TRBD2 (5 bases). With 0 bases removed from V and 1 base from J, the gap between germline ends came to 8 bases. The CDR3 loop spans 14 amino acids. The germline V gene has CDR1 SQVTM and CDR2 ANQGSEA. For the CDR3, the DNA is TGCAGCGTTGAAGATTGGGAGCGCACAGATACGCAGTATTTT. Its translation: CSVEDWERTDTQYF.

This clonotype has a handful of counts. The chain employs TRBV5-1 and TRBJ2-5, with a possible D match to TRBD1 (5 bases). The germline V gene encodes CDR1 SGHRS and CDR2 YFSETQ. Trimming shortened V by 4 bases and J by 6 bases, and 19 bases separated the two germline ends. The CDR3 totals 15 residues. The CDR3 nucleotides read TGCGCCAGCAGCCCCGAGACAGCCAACATTAAGACCCAGTACTTC. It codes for CASSPETANIKTQYF.

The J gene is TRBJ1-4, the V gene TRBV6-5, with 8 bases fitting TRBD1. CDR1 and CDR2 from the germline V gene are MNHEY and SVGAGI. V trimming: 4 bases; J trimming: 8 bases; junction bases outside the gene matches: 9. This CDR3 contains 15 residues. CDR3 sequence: CASSSPDRAEEKLFF. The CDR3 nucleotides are TGTGCCAGCAGTTCCCCGGACAGGGCCGAGGAAAAACTGTTTTTT.

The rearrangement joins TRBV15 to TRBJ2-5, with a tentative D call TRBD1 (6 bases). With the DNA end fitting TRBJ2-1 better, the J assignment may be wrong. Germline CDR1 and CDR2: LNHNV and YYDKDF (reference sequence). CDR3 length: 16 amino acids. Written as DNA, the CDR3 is TGTGCCACCAGCAGAGATCTGGACAGACCTTACAATGAGCAGTTCTTC. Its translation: CATSRDLDRPYNEQFF.